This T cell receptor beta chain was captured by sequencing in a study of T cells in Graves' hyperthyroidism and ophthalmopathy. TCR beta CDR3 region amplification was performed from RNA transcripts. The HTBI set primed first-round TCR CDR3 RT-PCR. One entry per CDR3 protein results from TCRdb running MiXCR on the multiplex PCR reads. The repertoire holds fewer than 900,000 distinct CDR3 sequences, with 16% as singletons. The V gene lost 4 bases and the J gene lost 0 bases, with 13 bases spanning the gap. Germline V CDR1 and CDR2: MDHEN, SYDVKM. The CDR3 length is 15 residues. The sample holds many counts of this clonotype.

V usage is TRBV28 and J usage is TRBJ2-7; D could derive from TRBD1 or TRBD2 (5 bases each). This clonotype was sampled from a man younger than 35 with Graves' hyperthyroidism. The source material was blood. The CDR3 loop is CASSSLAGSSYEQYF. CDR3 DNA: TGTGCCAGCAGTTCCCTGGCAGGGAGCTCCTACGAGCAGTACTTC.